What follows is one T cell receptor (beta chain) and its context. Antigen unknown. The sample is drawn from a study of identical twins. Whole-study findings and limits: Within twin pairs, the out-of-frame alpha sequences they shared showed excess low generation probability. Fewer insertions characterized abundant cord blood beta clonotypes, whereas memory repertoires showed none.

In germline, CDR1 is SGHTA, CDR2 FQGNSA. The CDR3 consists of 13 residues. Trimming pared 5 bases from V and 4 bases from J, leaving 10 bases between. MiXCR, applied by TCRdb to the 5' RACE reads, yields one record per CDR3 protein. In the table there are around 290,000 distinct CDR3 sequences, 8.5% to 9.5% of which are singletons. The data also belong to a second study, concerning yellow fever vaccine responses in identical twins. That source notes: On the reported evidence, twins' vaccine T cell responses seemed partly convergent and partly personalized.

Sequencing was carried out using CD8+ T cells sorted from blood. The V call is TRBV7-2, the J call TRBJ2-3; D gene uncertain. The sequence derives from a young woman in good health. CDR3 nucleotide sequence: TGTGCCAGCAGCATCCAAGCGTCAGATACGCAGTATTTT. This gives the protein CASSIQASDTQYF.